Presented here are 17 T cell receptor beta chains from one specimen sequenced in a study of blood T cell repertoires in COVID-19. Sequenced by immunoSEQ multiplex PCR; TCRdb stores in-frame clones only, minus some. The sample contains about 350,000 clones, 86% of which appear only once. The material sequenced was peripheral blood. The receptors were gathered from a woman in her fifties or sixties with COVID-19, enrolled during active disease.

This clone was observed a handful of times. The gene calls are TRBV18 and TRBJ2-1; D may be TRBD2 (5 bases). There are 15 residues in the CDR3. V was cut by 4 bases and J by 6 bases, with 16 bases left in between. The germline V gene has CDR1 KGHSH and CDR2 LQKENI. The CDR3 DNA reads TGTGCCAGCTCACTAACCGGGTCACGGGGCAATGAGCAGTTCTTC. This gives the protein CASSLTGSRGNEQFF.

The chain joins TRBV9 to TRBJ1-4, with D maybe TRBD1 (6 bases). The CDR3 totals 16 residues. CDR1 is SGDLS and CDR2 is YYNGEE in the germline V gene. Trimming took off 0 bases at V and 8 bases at J, with 17 bases between the two ends. The CDR3 reads CASSVADSPLVEKLFF. The CDR3 region has the DNA TGTGCCAGCAGCGTAGCGGACAGTCCCTTGGTGGAAAAACTGTTTTTT.

This clone occurred once. The chain employs TRBV7-8 and TRBJ2-2; possibly TRBD2 for D (5 bases). The ends were cut back, 4 bases at V and 9 bases at J, with 12 bases in the middle. CDR3 length: 13 residues. Germline values: CDR1 SGHVS, CDR2 FQNEAQ. CDR3 sequence reads: CASSYGGGRELFF. The CDR3 DNA reads as TGTGCCAGCAGCTACGGCGGAGGTCGGGAGCTGTTTTTT.

This rearrangement joins TRBV7-9 to TRBJ1-1, with D possibly matching TRBD1 (6 bases). V was cut by 5 bases and J by 2 bases, with 12 bases left in between. The CDR3 consists of 14 residues. Germline CDR1 reads SEHNR; CDR2 reads FQNEAQ (reference sequence). CDR3 amino acids: CASSPRTANTEAFF. In nucleotides, the CDR3 is TGTGCCAGCAGCCCACGGACAGCTAACACTGAAGCTTTCTTT. The variable domain in full, with the rest retrieved from reference TRBV7-9 and TRBJ1-1, is DTGVSQNPRHKITKRGQNVTFRCDPISEHNRLYWYRQTLGQGPEFLTYFQNEAQLEKSRLLSDRFSAERPKGSFSTLEIQRTEQGDSAMYLCASSPRTANTEAFFGQGTRLTVV.

The rearrangement uses TRBV15 and TRBJ1-6, with D uncertain. CDR1 and CDR2 from the germline V gene are LNHNV and YYDKDF (reference sequence). The V end was cut by 0 bases, the J end by 15 bases, with 15 bases between. The CDR3 extends over 14 amino acids. In DNA, the CDR3 is TGTGCCACCAGCAGAGATAAACAGCTCGAGTACCTCCACTTT. Encoded protein: CATSRDKQLEYLHF.

V gene TRBV11-2 combines with J gene TRBJ2-3; 9 bases map to TRBD2. The CDR3 covers 16 residues. In germline, CDR1 is SGHAT, CDR2 FQNNGV. Trimming cost V 4 bases and J 2 bases; bases outside gene matches: 7. The CDR3 region is CASSSFASGATDTQYF. Here the CDR3 DNA reads TGTGCCAGCAGCTCCTTTGCTAGCGGGGCCACAGATACGCAGTATTTT.

In this sample, this clone turned up a few times. The chain joins TRBV5-8 to TRBJ2-3, with D possibly being TRBD2 (6 bases). The CDR3 length is 13 residues. Trimming stripped 6 bases from V and 4 bases from J, with 12 bases between. Germline V CDR1 and CDR2: SGHTS, YDEGEE. CDR3 sequence reads: CASNHREPDTQYF. The CDR3 nucleotides are TGTGCCAGCAACCATCGGGAGCCAGATACGCAGTATTTT.

About this clone itself: Within the sample, other DNA sequences also encode this same CDR3. The V call is TRBV19, the J call TRBJ1-1; D call uncertain. This CDR3 is built from 12 residues. V was cut by 3 bases and J by 2 bases, with 4 bases left in between. Germline CDR1 LNHDA, CDR2 SQIVND (reference sequence). CDR3 residues: CASSILNTEAFF. As DNA, the CDR3 is TGTGCCAGTAGTATCCTCAACACTGAAGCTTTCTTT.

The V and J genes are TRBV4-1 and TRBJ1-6, with TRBD1 as a possible D gene (6 bases). In germline, CDR1 is MGHRA, CDR2 YSYEKL. CDR3 length equals 18 residues. The germline V and J ends were trimmed by 3 bases and 0 bases, with 15 bases remaining between them. This CDR3 reads CASSHGGAGGSYNSPLHF. The CDR3 nucleotides are TGCGCCAGCAGCCACGGGGGGGCCGGGGGCTCCTATAATTCACCCCTCCACTTT.

The chain employs TRBV6-5 and TRBJ1-1, with 7 bases aligning to TRBD1. The ends lost 0 bases at V and 10 bases at J; junction bases unmatched: 14. Germline V lookup: CDR1 MNHEY, CDR2 SVGAGI. The CDR3 is made up of 16 amino acids. The CDR3 coding sequence is TGTGCCAGCAGTTACTCCCTTACAGGGGCCATGGGGGTAGCTTTCTTT. Residues: CASSYSLTGAMGVAFF.

This clone was counted only a few times. The chain uses TRBV7-3 and TRBJ1-1; TRBD1 aligns across 9 bases. The V segment lost 5 bases and the J segment 7 bases; nucleotides outside the gene matches: 5. Germline V gene lookup returns CDR1 SGHTA and CDR2 FQGTGA. CDR3 size: 13 residues. In DNA, the CDR3 is TGTGCCAGCAGCCCTGGACAGGGGCGTGAAGCTTTCTTT. Amino acid sequence: CASSPGQGREAFF.

The rearrangement joins TRBV9 to TRBJ2-1; 7 bases match TRBD2. The V and J ends lost 0 bases and 4 bases, in that order; junction bases with no gene match: 4. CDR3 length equals 15 residues. Germline values: CDR1 SGDLS, CDR2 YYNGEE. The CDR3 nucleotides are TGTGCCAGCAGCGTAGGAGTGCGGGGGTACAATGAGCAGTTCTTC. Translating it yields CASSVGVRGYNEQFF.

The rearrangement uses TRBV18 and TRBJ2-7; TRBD1 matches 8 bases. V shed 8 bases, J shed 3 bases, and the junction held 6 bases outside the gene matches. Germline CDR1 and CDR2: KGHSH and LQKENI. The length of the CDR3 is 13 residues. The CDR3 loop reads CASRQGSGYEQYF. Here the CDR3 DNA reads TGTGCCAGCAGACAGGGGAGCGGCTACGAGCAGTACTTC.

The gene calls are TRBV5-5 and TRBJ2-3; 8 bases align to TRBD2. In germline, CDR1 is SGHKS, CDR2 YYEKEE (reference sequence). CDR3 size: 14 residues. V lost 3 bases to trimming and J lost 1 base; unmatched junction nucleotides: 1. The CDR3 DNA is TGTGCCAGCAGCTGGCGGGGGGGCACAGATACGCAGTATTTT. Its translation: CASSWRGGTDTQYF. Full variable domain (missing parts from reference TRBV5-5 and TRBJ2-3): DAGVTQSPTHLIKTRGQQVTLRCSPISGHKSVSWYQQVLGQGPQFIFQYYEKEERGRGNFPDRFSARQFPNYSSELNVNALLLGDSALYLCASSWRGGTDTQYFGPGTRLTVL.

This chain uses TRBV11-2 with TRBJ2-1; 10 bases agree with TRBD2. Losses at the gene ends were 5 bases for V and 4 bases for J; bases not matched to a gene: 5. Germline values: CDR1 SGHAT, CDR2 FQNNGV. This CDR3 has 15 residues. The CDR3 DNA follows: TGTGCCAGCAGCCCCAATAGCGGGGGGTACAATGAGCAGTTCTTC. This gives the protein CASSPNSGGYNEQFF.

V usage is TRBV19 and J usage is TRBJ2-5; D perhaps matches TRBD2 (5 bases). The CDR3 has 15 residues. CDR1 is LNHDA, CDR2 SQIVND, per germline (reference sequence). The germline V and J ends were trimmed by 3 bases and 5 bases, with 16 bases remaining between them. The DNA for the CDR3 is TGTGCCAGTAGTATCTGGGGAGTCTCTCGGGAGACCCAGTACTTC. This translates into CASSIWGVSRETQYF.

The chain couples TRBV19 to TRBJ1-2; 9 bases line up with TRBD1. Germline CDR1 is LNHDA and CDR2 is SQIVND (reference sequence). CDR3 size: 16 residues. The ends lost 5 bases at V and 1 base at J; junction bases unmatched: 8. The CDR3 DNA is TGTGCCAGTAGTCTAAGGACAGGGGTTGGTAACTATGGCTACACCTTC. Residues: CASSLRTGVGNYGYTF.